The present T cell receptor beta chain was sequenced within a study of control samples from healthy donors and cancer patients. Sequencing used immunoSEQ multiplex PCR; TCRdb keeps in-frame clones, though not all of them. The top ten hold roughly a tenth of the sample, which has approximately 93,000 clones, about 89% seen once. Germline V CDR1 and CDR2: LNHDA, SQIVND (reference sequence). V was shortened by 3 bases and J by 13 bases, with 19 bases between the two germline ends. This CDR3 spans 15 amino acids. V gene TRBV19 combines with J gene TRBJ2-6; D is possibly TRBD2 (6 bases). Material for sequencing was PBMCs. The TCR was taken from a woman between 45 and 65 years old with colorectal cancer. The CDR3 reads CASSIEWSGGRVLTF. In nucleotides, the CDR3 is TGTGCCAGTAGTATTGAATGGTCCGGGGGTAGGGTCCTGACTTTC.